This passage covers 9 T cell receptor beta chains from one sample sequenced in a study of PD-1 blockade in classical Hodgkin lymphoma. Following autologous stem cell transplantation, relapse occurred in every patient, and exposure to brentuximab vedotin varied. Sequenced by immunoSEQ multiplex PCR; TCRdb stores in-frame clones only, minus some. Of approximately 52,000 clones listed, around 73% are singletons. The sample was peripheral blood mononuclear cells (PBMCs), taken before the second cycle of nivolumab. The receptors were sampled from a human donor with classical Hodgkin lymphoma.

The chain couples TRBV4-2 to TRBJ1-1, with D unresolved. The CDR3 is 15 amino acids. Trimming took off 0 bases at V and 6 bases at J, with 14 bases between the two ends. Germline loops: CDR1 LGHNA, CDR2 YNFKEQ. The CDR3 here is CASSQEREPFSEAFF. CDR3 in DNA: TGTGCCAGCAGCCAAGAAAGGGAGCCCTTTTCTGAAGCTTTCTTT.

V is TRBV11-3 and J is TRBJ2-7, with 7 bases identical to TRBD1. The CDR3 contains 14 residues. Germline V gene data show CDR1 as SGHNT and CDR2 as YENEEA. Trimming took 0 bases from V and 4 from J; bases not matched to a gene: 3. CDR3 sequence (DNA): TGTGCCAGCAGCTTAGAACAGGGGAGTTACGAGCAGTACTTC. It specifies CASSLEQGSYEQYF.

The CDR3 sequence is CASSSIPGQGDYEQYF. The CDR3, as DNA: TGTGCCAGCAGTTCAATTCCGGGACAGGGGGACTACGAGCAGTACTTC. This chain connects TRBV6-6 to TRBJ2-7; 11 bases map to TRBD1. This CDR3 contains 16 residues. V trimming: 4 bases; J trimming: 3 bases; junction bases outside the gene matches: 8. Germline V gene lookup returns CDR1 MNHNY and CDR2 SVGAGI (reference sequence).

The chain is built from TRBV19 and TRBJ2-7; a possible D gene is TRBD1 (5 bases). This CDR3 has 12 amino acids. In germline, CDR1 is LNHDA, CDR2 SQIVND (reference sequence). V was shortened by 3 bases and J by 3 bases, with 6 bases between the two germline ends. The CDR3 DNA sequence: TGTGCCAGTAGTATCCAGGGCTACGAGCAGTACTTC. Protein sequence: CASSIQGYEQYF.

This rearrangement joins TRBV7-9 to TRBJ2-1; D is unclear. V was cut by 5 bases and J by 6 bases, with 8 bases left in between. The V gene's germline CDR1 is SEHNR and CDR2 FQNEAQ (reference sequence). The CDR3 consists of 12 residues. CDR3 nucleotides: TGTGCCAGCAGCCCCCTGGGCAATGAGCAGTTCTTC. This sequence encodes CASSPLGNEQFF.

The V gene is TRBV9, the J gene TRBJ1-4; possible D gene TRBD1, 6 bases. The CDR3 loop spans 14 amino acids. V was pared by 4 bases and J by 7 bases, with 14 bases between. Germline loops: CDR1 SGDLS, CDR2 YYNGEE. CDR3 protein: CASSFTGSSEKLFF. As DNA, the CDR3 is TGTGCCAGCAGCTTCACAGGGAGTAGTGAAAAACTGTTTTTT.

CDR3 residues: CASSLSVGDYEQYF. The DNA of the CDR3 is TGTGCCAGCAGCTTATCGGTCGGGGACTACGAGCAGTACTTC. The chain employs TRBV7-2 and TRBJ2-7, with a tentative D call TRBD2 (5 bases). CDR1 is SGHTA, CDR2 FQGNSA, per germline. The CDR3 is 14 amino acids. V was clipped by 2 bases and J by 3 bases, with 11 bases between them.

As DNA, the CDR3 is TGTGCCAGCAGCGGGACGACGAGGGATGCGTTCTACGAGCAGTACTTC. As protein: CASSGTTRDAFYEQYF. The V call is TRBV7-9, the J call TRBJ2-7; either TRBD1 or TRBD2 may supply D (5 bases each). The CDR3 runs to 16 residues. Trimming took off 5 bases at V and 3 bases at J, with 20 bases between the two ends. Germline V gene lookup returns CDR1 SEHNR and CDR2 FQNEAQ (reference sequence).

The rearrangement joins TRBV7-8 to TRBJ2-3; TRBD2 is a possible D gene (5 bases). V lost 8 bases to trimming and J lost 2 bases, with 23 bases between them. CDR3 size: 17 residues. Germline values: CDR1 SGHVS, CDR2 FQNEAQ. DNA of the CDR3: TGTGCCAGCCTCCCACCTTTTTTGTGGGAGAACACAGATACGCAGTATTTT. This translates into CASLPPFLWENTDTQYF.